The clone carrying this T cell receptor (beta chain) was recorded at least ten times. The V and J ends lost 0 bases and 3 bases, in that order; junction bases with no gene match: 1. CDR1 is WNHNN, CDR2 SYGVQD, per germline (reference sequence). The CDR3 contains 15 residues. The 5'RACE template-switching step produced TCR cDNA and added a universal primer site and UMIs. One entry per CDR3 protein, called by TCRdb with MiXCR from the 5' RACE reads. The profile shows about 22,000 distinct CDR3 sequences, roughly 5% of them singletons. This sample was included in a study of T cells after yellow fever vaccination. Study details: CD3, CD45RA, CCR7 and CD95 defined the sorted EM, EMRA, CM and Tscm memory subsets. The study, taken as a whole, reports: Subsequent booster samples again held most clones from primary vaccination (96% CD4, approximately 85% CD8). Weaker overall, the secondary response nonetheless peaked faster (day 5 versus 15).

The sequencing here drew on PBMCs, either bulk or a sorted T-cell subset (CD4+, CD8+, memory, or dextramer-sorted; not recorded which), taken about 41 days after the first yellow fever vaccination. V usage is TRBV10-1 and J usage is TRBJ2-2; 7 positions match TRBD1. This TCR derives from a man younger than 35 who received the YFV17D yellow fever vaccine. The CDR3 reads CASSESDRHTGELFF. Here the CDR3 DNA reads TGCGCCAGCAGTGAGTCGGACAGGCACACCGGGGAGCTGTTTTTT.